This entry lists 5 T cell receptor beta chains sequenced from one sample in a study of shared clonotypes between healthy human individuals. The repertoire was sequenced with immunoSEQ multiplex PCR; TCRdb's copy has only in-frame clones and lacks some. Of about 1.5 million clones listed, approximately 98% were seen once; the top ten hold roughly 0.42%. Sequenced material: naive CD4+ T cells sorted from blood. Subset indicated: CD45RA+ positively selected. These receptors all stem from a man aged 25-40 years in good health.

The J gene is TRBJ2-2, the V gene TRBV7-3; perhaps D is TRBD1 or TRBD2 (5 bases each). Per the germline V gene, CDR1 is SGHTA and CDR2 is FQGTGA. This CDR3 region has 14 residues. With 5 bases removed from V and 6 bases from J, the gap between germline ends came to 13 bases. CDR3 DNA: TGTGCCAGCAGCGAAACCGGGACGGCCGGGGAGCTGTTTTTT. Its translation: CASSETGTAGELFF.

The chain joins TRBV29-1 to TRBJ1-1; no clear D gene. The germline CDR1 and CDR2 sequences are SQVTM and ANQGSEA. CDR3 length: 12 residues. The V end was cut by 4 bases, the J end by 8 bases, with 14 bases between. CDR3 DNA: TGCAGCGTTGGGCAGGCCCCCCCCGAAGCTTTCTTT. This encodes CSVGQAPPEAFF.

The V and J genes are TRBV2 and TRBJ2-7; the D is unclear. The ends were cut back, 7 bases at V and 6 bases at J, with 16 bases in the middle. CDR3 length equals 13 residues. Germline assignment: CDR1 SNHLY and CDR2 FYNNEI. CDR3 sequence (DNA): TGTGCCAGCACCTCCCGGGCCACCGGCGAGCAGTACTTC. Amino acids: CASTSRATGEQYF.

This clone was counted a single time. The sample contains more than one DNA sequence encoding this CDR3. The chain employs TRBV28 and TRBJ2-2; tentative D call: TRBD2 (5 bases). CDR3 length: 13 residues. Germline assignment: CDR1 MDHEN and CDR2 SYDVKM. V shed 5 bases and J shed 6 bases, with 10 bases lying between them. The CDR3 bases are TGTGCCAGCAGTCCACTAGGCCCCGGGGAGCTGTTTTTT. Protein product: CASSPLGPGELFF.

This chain joins TRBV6-4 and TRBJ2-2, with 11 bases matching TRBD2. Germline assignment: CDR1 MRHNA and CDR2 SNTAGT. This CDR3 has 17 residues. Trimming at V came to 3 bases and at J to 5 bases, leaving 8 bases not matched to a gene. CDR3 amino acids: CASSELPLAGVTGELFF. The CDR3 nucleotides are TGTGCCAGCAGTGAACTTCCACTAGCGGGAGTTACCGGGGAGCTGTTTTTT.